Listed below are T cell receptor beta chains from one sample, sequenced in a study of beta chain features in type 1 diabetes. The data were produced by immunoSEQ multiplex PCR, yet TCRdb's version contains in-frame clones alone and is incomplete. The sample has about 140,000 clones; around a tenth are singletons. Material for sequencing was central memory CD4+ T cells from blood. The receptors come from a woman aged 40 to 50 in good health. Each CDR3 is given with its conserved first and last residue. A D gene is named only where the DNA matches it firmly. Size values are once, few and many counts, or a class for expanded clones, and some rows have none.

clone_size,d_call,j_call,v_call,cdr3_nt,cdr3_aa
NA,TRBD1,TRBJ2-7,TRBV28,TGTGCCAGCAGTGCCCCGGGACAGGGGGCAAGGGGGCAGTACTTC,CASSAPGQGARGQYF
few,NA,TRBJ1-2,TRBV2,TGTGCCAGCAATGAGGAGTATGGCTACACCTTC,CASNEEYGYTF
NA,NA,TRBJ1-3,TRBV10-3,TGTGCCATCAGTGACCGGGGAGGCGCGAACACCATATATTTT,CAISDRGGANTIYF
NA,TRBD1,TRBJ1-1,TRBV4-1,TGCGCCAGCAGCCAAATAGGACAGGGGGCTGAAGCTTTCTTT,CASSQIGQGAEAFF
few,NA,TRBJ1-1,TRBV7-2,TGTGCCAGCAGCTTATTTGGGCGGTCGGACACCTTGAACACTGAAGCTTTCTTT,CASSLFGRSDTLNTEAFF
NA,NA,TRBJ1-6,TRBV5-1,TGCGCCAGCAGCTTGGAGGGGGATTCACCCCTCCACTTT,CASSLEGDSPLHF
few,TRBD2,TRBJ2-5,TRBV29-1,TGCAGCGTTGGCCGGGGTGGCGGGGGGCGTGGACGGGGGATACAAGAGACCCAGTACTTC,CSVGRGGGGRGRGIQETQYF
few,NA,TRBJ1-3,TRBV21-1,TGTGCCAGCAGCCCCCGCAGGCCCGACAGTCTCTCTGGAAACACCATATATTTT,CASSPRRPDSLSGNTIYF
NA,NA,TRBJ1-5,TRBV2,TGTGCCAGCAGGGGGACATGGAGCAATCAGCCCCAGCATTTT,CASRGTWSNQPQHF
few,NA,TRBJ2-6,TRBV7-8,TGTGCCAGCAGCTTATCAAGCGCTGGGGCCAACGTCCTGACTTTC,CASSLSSAGANVLTF
NA,NA,TRBJ1-4,TRBV7-2,TGTGCCAGCAGCTTAGACCTTCGGGAAAAACTGTTTTTT,CASSLDLREKLFF
NA,NA,TRBJ2-7,TRBV4-3,TGCGCCAGCAGCCAAGACGTAGTCATTGGCTCCTACGAGCAGTACTTC,CASSQDVVIGSYEQYF
few,TRBD2,TRBJ2-5,TRBV13,TGTGCCAGCAGCAAGCAGACTAGCGGGGGGGAGACCCAGTACTTC,CASSKQTSGGETQYF
NA,NA,TRBJ2-5,TRBV2,TGTGCCAGCAGCCCAGGGGGGAAAGAGACCCAGTACTTC,CASSPGGKETQYF
NA,NA,TRBJ1-2,TRBV5-4,TGTGCCAGCAGCTTGAATGGCAGGGACTATGGCTACACCTTC,CASSLNGRDYGYTF
many,NA,TRBJ2-7,TRBV2,TGTGCCAGCAGACCGGACTCCTCGAGGGTCTACGAGCAGTACTTC,CASRPDSSRVYEQYF
NA,TRBD2,TRBJ2-1,TRBV4-2,TGTGCCAGCAGCCAAGCGGGGGGGCCGGGTGAGCAGTTCTTC,CASSQAGGPGEQFF
few,NA,TRBJ2-1,TRBV7-7,TGTGCTAGCAGCTTAGACCAGGGAAGGGTTGAGCAGTTCTTC,CASSLDQGRVEQFF
few,TRBD1,TRBJ1-2,TRBV6-5,TGTGCCACCGGCCGGGACAGGGTCAATGGCTACACCTTC,CATGRDRVNGYTF
few,NA,TRBJ2-1,TRBV5-1,TGCGCCAGCAGTCAGGACTCGCCTTTCGGTGAGCAGTTCTTC,CASSQDSPFGEQFF
NA,TRBD1,TRBJ1-1,TRBV19,TGTGCCGCGTACCCCGGGACAGGTAGAACTGAAGCTTTCTTT,CAAYPGTGRTEAFF
NA,NA,TRBJ2-7,TRBV19,TGTGCCAGTGCTATAGACAGACACTACGAGCAGTACTTC,CASAIDRHYEQYF
few,TRBD2,TRBJ2-7,TRBV2,TGTGCCAGCTTTAGGGGAGGGTCCTACGAGCAGTACTTC,CASFRGGSYEQYF
NA,NA,TRBJ2-3,TRBV11-3,TGTGCCAGCAGCAACGGTGATACGCAGTATTTT,CASSNGDTQYF
NA,NA,TRBJ2-7,TRBV7-2,TGTGCCAGCAGCTTTATTGCGGACAGCGCCTACGAGCAGTACTTC,CASSFIADSAYEQYF
NA,TRBD1,TRBJ1-2,TRBV18,TGTGCCAGCTCCCCCGGACAGGGCAAAGGCTACACCTTC,CASSPGQGKGYTF
few,TRBD2,TRBJ2-5,TRBV6-1,TGTGCCAGCAGTGAAGTGGGGAGGGCCGGGGGTAGGGAGACCCAGTACTTC,CASSEVGRAGGRETQYF
NA,TRBD2,TRBJ2-5,TRBV5-1,TGCGCCAGCAGCTTCGGGACTAGCGGGGCCCAAGAGACCCAGTACTTC,CASSFGTSGAQETQYF
NA,NA,TRBJ2-3,TRBV11-2,TGTGCCAGCAGCCCAGGGGAGCTGGTCACAGATACGCAGTATTTT,CASSPGELVTDTQYF
few,TRBD1,TRBJ1-2,TRBV7-2,TGTGCCAGCAGCCCCGGACAGGGAGCTAACTATGGCTACACCTTC,CASSPGQGANYGYTF
NA,TRBD2,TRBJ2-1,TRBV18,TGTGCCAGCTCATTTAGCGGGGGGACCAACAATGAGCAGTTCTTC,CASSFSGGTNNEQFF
few,NA,TRBJ2-7,TRBV10-3,TGTGCCATCAGTGACCTCCCGGGAGTTTCCTACGAGCAGTACTTC,CAISDLPGVSYEQYF
few,NA,TRBJ2-5,TRBV14,TGTGCCAGCAGCCGGGCGGGGACGATCCAAGAGACCCAGTACTTC,CASSRAGTIQETQYF
few,TRBD2,TRBJ2-1,TRBV5-1,TGCGCCAGCAGCTTGGAGGCGGGGGGTACCTACAATGAGCAGTTCTTC,CASSLEAGGTYNEQFF
NA,TRBD1,TRBJ2-3,TRBV7-2,TGTGCCAGCAGCGGGATTGGGGGACAGGGGTGGGATACGCAGTATTTT,CASSGIGGQGWDTQYF
NA,NA,TRBJ1-6,TRBV6-5,TGTGCCAGCAGTTACTCGAACAGGGCTGATTCACCCCTCCACTTT,CASSYSNRADSPLHF
few,TRBD2,TRBJ2-3,TRBV5-4,TGTGCCAGCAGCCCCGGACTAGCTAGCACAGATACGCAGTATTTT,CASSPGLASTDTQYF
NA,TRBD1,TRBJ2-7,TRBV25-1,TGTGCCAGCAGTGGAGTTGGACAGGGCAACGAGCAGTACTTC,CASSGVGQGNEQYF
few,NA,TRBJ1-6,TRBV18,TGTGCCAGCTCACCAAGGGAGGGGGATTCACCCCTCCACTTT,CASSPREGDSPLHF
NA,NA,TRBJ1-1,TRBV2,TGTGCCAACCTAAGAGAGGGATACACTGAAGCTTTCTTT,CANLREGYTEAFF
NA,NA,TRBJ1-1,TRBV18,TGTGCCAGCTCGCAGGAAATGTGGAACACTGAAGCTTTCTTT,CASSQEMWNTEAFF
few,NA,TRBJ2-3,TRBV6-4,TGTGCCAGCAGTTTAATAGCTGGGAGCACAGATACGCAGTATTTT,CASSLIAGSTDTQYF
NA,NA,TRBJ1-1,TRBV6-5,TGTGCCAGCAGTGACCTTACAGGGCCTGAAGCTTTCTTT,CASSDLTGPEAFF
NA,TRBD1,TRBJ1-1,TRBV4-3,TGCGCCAGCAGCCCAGCCCGGACAGGAAGCCCCGACACTGAAGCTTTCTTT,CASSPARTGSPDTEAFF
few,NA,TRBJ1-1,TRBV2,TGTGCCAGCAATCGGTACCCGAACACTGAAGCTTTCTTT,CASNRYPNTEAFF
NA,TRBD1,TRBJ2-7,TRBV5-1,TGCGCCAGCAGCTTGGGACAGGGAATCGACGAGCAGTACTTC,CASSLGQGIDEQYF
many,NA,TRBJ2-3,TRBV7-2,TGTGCCAGCTGGCGCACAGATACGCAGTATTTT,CASWRTDTQYF
few,NA,TRBJ2-2,TRBV5-4,TGTGCCAGCAGCCTCGGCAGAGGGCTTAACACCGGGGAGCTGTTTTTT,CASSLGRGLNTGELFF
few,NA,TRBJ2-5,TRBV6-5,TGTGCCAGCACTCGGCAGGGTTCGGTTAAGACCCAGTACTTC,CASTRQGSVKTQYF
many,NA,TRBJ2-3,TRBV11-2,TGTGCCAGTACCTCGTCAGGGGGGATACAGTATTTT,CASTSSGGIQYF
few,NA,TRBJ2-5,TRBV7-6,TGTGCCAGCAGCTTATTGCTGGAGGGAGAGACCCAGTACTTC,CASSLLLEGETQYF
few,NA,TRBJ2-3,TRBV9,TGTGCCAGCAGCCGCGGAGGGGGCGGCACAGATACGCAGTATTTT,CASSRGGGGTDTQYF
few,NA,TRBJ2-3,TRBV11-2,TGTGCCAGCAGCTTAGGGCGGAGCACAGATACGCAGTATTTT,CASSLGRSTDTQYF
few,NA,TRBJ2-7,TRBV27,TGTGCCAGCAGTTTATCGTCGACTTATCGAAGAGACGAGCAGTACTTC,CASSLSSTYRRDEQYF
few,TRBD2,TRBJ2-1,TRBV9,TGTGCCAGCAGCGTAGATCTAGCGGGGGGCACCCATGAGCAGTTCTTC,CASSVDLAGGTHEQFF
NA,TRBD2,TRBJ2-7,TRBV14,TGTGCCAGCAGCGGGTCCGGGGGAGGGTACGAGCAGTACTTC,CASSGSGGGYEQYF
NA,NA,TRBJ2-7,TRBV6-6,TGTGCCAGCAGTTCGCAGGGCCACTACGAGCAGTACTTC,CASSSQGHYEQYF
few,NA,TRBJ1-1,TRBV19,TGTGCTGCAGCGTCCCAGAGGAACACTGAAGCTTTCTTT,CAAASQRNTEAFF
few,NA,TRBJ1-2,TRBV5-6,TGTGCCAGCAGCCGGGGACTGGGGAGCTACACCTTC,CASSRGLGSYTF
NA,NA,TRBJ1-2,TRBV2,TGTGCCAGGCGCCGGGGGTCGGTAGAAAATGGTGGCTACACCTTC,CARRRGSVENGGYTF